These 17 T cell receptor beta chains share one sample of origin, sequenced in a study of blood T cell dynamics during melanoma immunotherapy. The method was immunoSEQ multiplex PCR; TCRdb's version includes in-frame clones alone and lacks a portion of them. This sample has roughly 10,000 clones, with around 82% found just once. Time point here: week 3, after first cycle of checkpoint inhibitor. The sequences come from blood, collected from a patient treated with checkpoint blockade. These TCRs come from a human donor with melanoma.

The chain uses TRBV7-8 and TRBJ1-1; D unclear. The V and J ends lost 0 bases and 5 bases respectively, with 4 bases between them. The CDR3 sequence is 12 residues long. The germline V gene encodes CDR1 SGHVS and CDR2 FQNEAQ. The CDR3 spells CASSLAGTEAFF. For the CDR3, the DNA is TGTGCCAGCAGCTTAGCAGGGACTGAAGCTTTCTTT. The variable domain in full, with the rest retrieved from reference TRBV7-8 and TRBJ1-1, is GAGVSQSPRYKVAKRGQDVALRCDPISGHVSLFWYQQALGQGPEFLTYFQNEAQLDKSGLPSDRFFAERPEGSVSTLKIQRTQQEDSAVYLCASSLAGTEAFFGQGTRLTVV.

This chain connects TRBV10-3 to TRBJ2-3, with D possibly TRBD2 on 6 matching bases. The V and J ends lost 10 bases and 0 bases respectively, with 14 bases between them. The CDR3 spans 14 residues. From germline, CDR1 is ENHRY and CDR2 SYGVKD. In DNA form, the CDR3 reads TGTGCCACCCGGACGGGGACTAGCACAGATACGCAGTATTTT. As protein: CATRTGTSTDTQYF.

The chain's CDR3 is CASSETTGGRNIQYF. CDR3 DNA sequence: TGTGCCAGCAGCGAGACGACAGGGGGTAGAAACATTCAGTACTTC. The V gene is TRBV7-9, the J gene TRBJ2-4; 9 bases map to TRBD1. The CDR3 covers 15 residues. Trimming took 5 bases from V and 6 from J; bases not matched to a gene: 8. Germline values: CDR1 SEHNR, CDR2 FQNEAQ (reference sequence).

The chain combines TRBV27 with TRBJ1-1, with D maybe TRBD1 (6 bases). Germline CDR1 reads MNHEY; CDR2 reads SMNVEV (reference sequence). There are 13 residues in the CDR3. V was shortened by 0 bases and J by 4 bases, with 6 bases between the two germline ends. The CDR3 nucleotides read TGTGCCAGCAGTTTATCCAGGGGCACTGAAGCTTTCTTT. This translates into CASSLSRGTEAFF.

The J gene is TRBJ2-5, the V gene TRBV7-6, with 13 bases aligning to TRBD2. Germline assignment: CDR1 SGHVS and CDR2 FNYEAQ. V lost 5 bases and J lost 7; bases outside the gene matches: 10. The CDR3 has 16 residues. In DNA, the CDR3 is TGTGCCAGCAGCCCCACCGGGACTAGCGGGGCGGGGACCCAGTACTTC. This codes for CASSPTGTSGAGTQYF.

CDR3 residues: CASDPGGSQETQYF. DNA for the CDR3: TGTGCCAGCGACCCTGGGGGCAGCCAAGAGACCCAGTACTTC. J is TRBJ2-5 and V is TRBV7-8; D is possibly TRBD1 (6 bases). Germline CDR1 reads SGHVS; CDR2 reads FQNEAQ. Between the trimmed V and J ends, which lost 8 bases and 1 base, there was a span of 14 bases. The CDR3 runs 14 residues. Supplemented by reference TRBV7-8 and TRBJ2-5, the full variable domain reads GAGVSQSPRYKVAKRGQDVALRCDPISGHVSLFWYQQALGQGPEFLTYFQNEAQLDKSGLPSDRFFAERPEGSVSTLKIQRTQQEDSAVYLCASDPGGSQETQYFGPGTRLLVL.

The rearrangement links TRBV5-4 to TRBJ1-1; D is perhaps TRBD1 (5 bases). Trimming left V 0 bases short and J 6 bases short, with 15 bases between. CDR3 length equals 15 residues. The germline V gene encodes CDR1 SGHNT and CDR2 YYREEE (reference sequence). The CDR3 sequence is CASSLDQGRGPEAFF. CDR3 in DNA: TGTGCCAGCAGCTTGGACCAAGGAAGGGGTCCTGAAGCTTTCTTT. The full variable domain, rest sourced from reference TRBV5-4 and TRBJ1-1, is ETGVTQSPTHLIKTRGQQVTLRCSSQSGHNTVSWYQQALGQGPQFIFQYYREEENGRGNFPPRFSGLQFPNYSSELNVNALELDDSALYLCASSLDQGRGPEAFFGQGTRLTVV.

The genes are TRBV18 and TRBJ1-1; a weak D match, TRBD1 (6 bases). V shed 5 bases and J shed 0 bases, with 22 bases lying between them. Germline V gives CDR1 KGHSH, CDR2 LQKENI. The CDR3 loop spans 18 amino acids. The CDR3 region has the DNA TGTGCCAGCTCATCCCAATCCGGGACACCGACCATGAACACTGAAGCTTTCTTT. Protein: CASSSQSGTPTMNTEAFF.

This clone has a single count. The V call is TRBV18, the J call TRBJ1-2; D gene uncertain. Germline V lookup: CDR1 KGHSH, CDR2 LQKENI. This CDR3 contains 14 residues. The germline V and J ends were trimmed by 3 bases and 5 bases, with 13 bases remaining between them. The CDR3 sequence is CASSPPLMQYGYTF. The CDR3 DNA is TGTGCCAGCTCACCCCCCCTTATGCAATATGGCTACACCTTC.

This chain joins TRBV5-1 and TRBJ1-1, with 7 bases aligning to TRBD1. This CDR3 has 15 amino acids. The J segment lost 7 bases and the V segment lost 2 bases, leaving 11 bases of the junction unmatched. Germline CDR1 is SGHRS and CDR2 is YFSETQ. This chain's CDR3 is CASSFNRGLTFEAFF. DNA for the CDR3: TGCGCCAGCAGCTTTAATAGGGGGCTTACGTTTGAAGCTTTCTTT.

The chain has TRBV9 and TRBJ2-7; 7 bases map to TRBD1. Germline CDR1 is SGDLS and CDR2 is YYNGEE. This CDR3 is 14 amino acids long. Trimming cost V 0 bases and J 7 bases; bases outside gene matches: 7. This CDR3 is CASSVAYRGKEQYF. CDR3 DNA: TGTGCCAGCAGCGTAGCCTACAGGGGTAAGGAGCAGTACTTC.

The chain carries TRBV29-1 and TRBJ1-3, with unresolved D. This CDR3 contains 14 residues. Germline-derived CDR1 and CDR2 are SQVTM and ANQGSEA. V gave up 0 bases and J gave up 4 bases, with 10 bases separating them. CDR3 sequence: CSVEERGRGNTIYF. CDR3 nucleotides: TGCAGCGTTGAAGAACGCGGTAGAGGAAACACCATATATTTT.

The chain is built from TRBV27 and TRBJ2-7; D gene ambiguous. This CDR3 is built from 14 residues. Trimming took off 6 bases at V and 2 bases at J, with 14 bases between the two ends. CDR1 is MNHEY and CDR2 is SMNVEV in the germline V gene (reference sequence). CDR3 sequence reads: CASSPSGSPYEQYF. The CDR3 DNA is TGTGCCAGCAGCCCTTCCGGGTCTCCCTACGAGCAGTACTTC.

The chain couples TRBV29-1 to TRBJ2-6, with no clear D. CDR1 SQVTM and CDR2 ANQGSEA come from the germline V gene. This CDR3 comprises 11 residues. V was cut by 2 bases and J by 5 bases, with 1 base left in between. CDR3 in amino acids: CSVERANVLTF. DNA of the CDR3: TGCAGCGTTGAAAGGGCCAACGTCCTGACTTTC.

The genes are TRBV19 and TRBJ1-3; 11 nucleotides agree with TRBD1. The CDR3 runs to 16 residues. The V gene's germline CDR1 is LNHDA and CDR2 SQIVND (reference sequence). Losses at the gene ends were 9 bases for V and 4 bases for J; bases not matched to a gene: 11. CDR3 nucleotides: TGTGCCAGCGGGAGGACAGGGGGCGCCCAAGGAAACACCATATATTTT. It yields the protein CASGRTGGAQGNTIYF.

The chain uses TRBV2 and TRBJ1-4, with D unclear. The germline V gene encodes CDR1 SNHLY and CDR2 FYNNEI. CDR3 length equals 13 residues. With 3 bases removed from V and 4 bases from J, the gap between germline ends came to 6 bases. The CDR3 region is CASSDGRNEKLFF. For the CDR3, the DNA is TGTGCCAGCAGTGACGGACGTAATGAAAAACTGTTTTTT.

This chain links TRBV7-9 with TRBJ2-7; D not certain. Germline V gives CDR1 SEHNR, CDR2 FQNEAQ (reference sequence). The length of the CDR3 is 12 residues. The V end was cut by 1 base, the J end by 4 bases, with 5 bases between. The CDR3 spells CASSLGQYEQYF. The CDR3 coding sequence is TGTGCCAGCAGCTTAGGGCAGTACGAGCAGTACTTC.